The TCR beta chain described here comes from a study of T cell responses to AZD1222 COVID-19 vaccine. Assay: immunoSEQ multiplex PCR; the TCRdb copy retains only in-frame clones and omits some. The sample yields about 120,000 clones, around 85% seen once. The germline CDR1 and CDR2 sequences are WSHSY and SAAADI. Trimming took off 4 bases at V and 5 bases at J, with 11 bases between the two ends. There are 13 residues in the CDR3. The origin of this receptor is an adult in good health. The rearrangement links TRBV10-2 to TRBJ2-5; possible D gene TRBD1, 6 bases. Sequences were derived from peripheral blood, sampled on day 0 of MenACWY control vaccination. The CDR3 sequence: CASSVGQGETQYF. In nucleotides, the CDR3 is TGCGCCAGCAGTGTTGGCCAGGGGGAGACCCAGTACTTC.